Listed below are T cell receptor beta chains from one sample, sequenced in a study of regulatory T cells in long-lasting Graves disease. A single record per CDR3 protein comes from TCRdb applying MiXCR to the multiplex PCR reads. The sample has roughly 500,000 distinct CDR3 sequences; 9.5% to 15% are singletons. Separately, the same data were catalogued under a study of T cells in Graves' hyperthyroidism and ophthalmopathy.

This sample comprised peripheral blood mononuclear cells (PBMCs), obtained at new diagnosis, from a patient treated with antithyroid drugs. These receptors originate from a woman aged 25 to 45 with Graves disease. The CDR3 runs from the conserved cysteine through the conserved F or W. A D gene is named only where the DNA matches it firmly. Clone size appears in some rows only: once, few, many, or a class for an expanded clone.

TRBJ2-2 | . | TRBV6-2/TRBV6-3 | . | TGTGCCAGCAGTTATGCCTATATCGGGGAGCTGTTTTTT | CASSYAYIGELFF
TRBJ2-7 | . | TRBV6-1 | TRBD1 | TGTGCCAGCATCTCTTCCGGGACAGGAGCCTACGAGCAGTACTTC | CASISSGTGAYEQYF
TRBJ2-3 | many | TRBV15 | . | TGTGCCACCAGCAGATCCCTCGGTTCTCACGGCACAGATACGCAGTATTTT | CATSRSLGSHGTDTQYF
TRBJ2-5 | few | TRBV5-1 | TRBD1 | TGCGCCAGCAGCTTGGGGACAGGGGCCCAAGAGACCCAGTACTTC | CASSLGTGAQETQYF
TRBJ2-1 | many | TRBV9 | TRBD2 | TGTGCCAGCAGCGTAGCCCCAGCGGGAGGTATCTACAATGAGCAGTTCTTC | CASSVAPAGGIYNEQFF
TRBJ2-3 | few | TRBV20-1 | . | TGCAGTGCTAGCGACAGGAACGCAGATACGCAGTATTTT | CSASDRNADTQYF
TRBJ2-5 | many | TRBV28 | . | TGTGCCAGCAGAACTTTCTCAGTAGGAGAGACCCAGTACTTC | CASRTFSVGETQYF
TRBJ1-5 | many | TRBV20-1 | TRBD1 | TGCAGTGCTTTTAATCCGGGACAGGGGAACCAGCCCCAGCATTTT | CSAFNPGQGNQPQHF
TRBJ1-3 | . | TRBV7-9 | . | TGTGTCAGCAGCTTTACTGGGTTGAACACCATATATTTT | CVSSFTGLNTIYF
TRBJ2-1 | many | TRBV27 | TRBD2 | TGTGCCAGCAGTCCGCGACTAGCGGGAGGGCCCTGGAATGAGCAGTTCTTC | CASSPRLAGGPWNEQFF
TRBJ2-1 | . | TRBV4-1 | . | TGCGCCAGCAGCCAAGTTAGGAGGGACAGATTTTCTGGTGAGCAGTTCTTC | CASSQVRRDRFSGEQFF
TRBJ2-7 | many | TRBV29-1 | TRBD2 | TGCAGCGTGGGACTAGCGGGTAGTGGGTCCTACGAGCAGTACTTC | CSVGLAGSGSYEQYF
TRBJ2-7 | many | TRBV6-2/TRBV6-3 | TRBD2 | TGTGCCAGCACCCTACTAGCGGGAGTAGGGGAGCAGTACTTC | CASTLLAGVGEQYF
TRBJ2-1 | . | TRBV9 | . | TGTGCCAGCAGCGTAGGGGGCAGATACTACAATGAGCAGTTCTTC | CASSVGGRYYNEQFF
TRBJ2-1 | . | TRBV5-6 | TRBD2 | TGTGCCAGCAGCTTGGCGGGACTACTACGGAATGAGCAGTTCTTC | CASSLAGLLRNEQFF
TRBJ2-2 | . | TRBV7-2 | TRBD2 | TGTGCCAGCAGCCCATCTAGCGGGAGGGCCCTCGGGGAGCTGTTTTTT | CASSPSSGRALGELFF
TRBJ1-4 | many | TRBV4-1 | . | TGCGCCAGCAGGTCGGGAGGTTCAACTAATGAAAAACTGTTTTTT | CASRSGGSTNEKLFF
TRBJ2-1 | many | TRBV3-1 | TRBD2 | TGTGCCAGCAGCCAAGAGAATCCTGTAGCGGGCTGGAAACGCTACAATGAGCAGTTCTTC | CASSQENPVAGWKRYNEQFF
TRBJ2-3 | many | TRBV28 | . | TGTGCCAGCAGTTTTCCCCACTCAGGTTTTCTTCAGGATACGCAGTATTTT | CASSFPHSGFLQDTQYF
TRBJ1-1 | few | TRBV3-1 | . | TGTGCCAGCAGCCATCCGGGGGCAGCCACGATGAACACTGAAGCTTTCTTT | CASSHPGAATMNTEAFF
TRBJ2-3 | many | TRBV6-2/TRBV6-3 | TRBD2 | TGTGCCAGCAGTGAGCAGCGGGGGTTCACAGATACGCAGTATTTT | CASSEQRGFTDTQYF
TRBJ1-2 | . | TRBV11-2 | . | TGTGCCAGCAGCCCCTCCCTACGGGGCTACACCTTC | CASSPSLRGYTF
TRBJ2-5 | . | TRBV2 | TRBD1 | TGTGCCAGCAGGCTGACAGGGGGCGAAGAGACCCAGTACTTC | CASRLTGGEETQYF
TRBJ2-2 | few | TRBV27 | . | TGTGCCAGCAGTTTATCGAGTGTCTCTAACACCGGGGAGCTGTTTTTT | CASSLSSVSNTGELFF
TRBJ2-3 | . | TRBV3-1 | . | TGTGCCAGCAGCCAAGGACGGTTCACAGATACGCAGTATTTT | CASSQGRFTDTQYF
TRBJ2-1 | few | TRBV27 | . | TGTGCCAGCAGTTTATCGAGCTCGGGACCCAAGCGGTTC | CASSLSSSGPKRF
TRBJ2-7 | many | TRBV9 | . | TGTGCCAGCAGCGTAGCCCTAGGGAGCTCCTACGAGCAGTACTTC | CASSVALGSSYEQYF
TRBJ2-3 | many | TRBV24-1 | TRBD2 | TGTGCCACCAGTGACCCAGGGACTAGCGGGAGGCGCACAGATACGCAGTATTTT | CATSDPGTSGRRTDTQYF
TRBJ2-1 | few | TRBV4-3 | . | TGCGCCAGCAGCAGGACGGCGGGATCTTACAATGAGCAGTTCTTC | CASSRTAGSYNEQFF
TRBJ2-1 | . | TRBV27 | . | TGTGCCAGCAGTTTCTCACGGGAGCCCAACAATGAGCAGTTCTTC | CASSFSREPNNEQFF
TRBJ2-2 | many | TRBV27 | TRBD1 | TGTGCCAGCAGCGCTTGGACAGGAGCGAACACCGGGGAGCTGTTTTTT | CASSAWTGANTGELFF
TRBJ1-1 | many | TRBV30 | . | TGTGCCTGGAGGGGCGTGGGCCGGGGGGACACTGAAGCTTTCTTT | CAWRGVGRGDTEAFF
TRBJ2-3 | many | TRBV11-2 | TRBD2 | TGTGCCAGCAGCGATACGGGGGGGCATACGCAGTATTTT | CASSDTGGHTQYF
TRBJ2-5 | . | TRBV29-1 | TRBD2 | TGCAGCGTTCCCCCCGGGGGAGGGCCGGGGACCCAGTACTTC | CSVPPGGGPGTQYF
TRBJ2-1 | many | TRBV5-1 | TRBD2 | TGCGCCAGCTCGGGGTGGGGCGGGAGGCCAACCTACAATGAGCAGTTCTTC | CASSGWGGRPTYNEQFF
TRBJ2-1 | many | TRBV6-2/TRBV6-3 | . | TGTGCCAGCAGTTACTCGACGGGAGCGAGCTCCTACAATGAGCAGTTCTTC | CASSYSTGASSYNEQFF
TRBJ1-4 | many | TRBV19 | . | TGTGCCAGTAGTATTTGGAAGGTATCAGTTTCAACTAATGAAAAACTGTTTTTT | CASSIWKVSVSTNEKLFF
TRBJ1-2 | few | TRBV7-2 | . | TGTGCCAGCAGCTTATTTCAGGACTATGGCTACACCTTC | CASSLFQDYGYTF
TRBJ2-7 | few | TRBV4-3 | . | TGCGCCAGCAGCCAAGATTACGAGGGGGAGCAGTACTTC | CASSQDYEGEQYF
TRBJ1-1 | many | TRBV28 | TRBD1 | TGTGCCAGCAGCTCCGACAGGGGAGGGAACACTGAAGCTTTCTTT | CASSSDRGGNTEAFF
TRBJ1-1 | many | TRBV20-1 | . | TGCAGTGCTACCCCGGTTCGGACTGGCGGGAACACTGAAGCTTTCTTT | CSATPVRTGGNTEAFF
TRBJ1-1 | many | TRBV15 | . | TGTGCCACCAGCAGAGGGTCGGGGCCTGAAGCTTTCTTT | CATSRGSGPEAFF
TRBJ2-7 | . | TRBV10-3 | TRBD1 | TGTGCCATCAGCGGGACAGGGGGTGCCTACGAGCAGTACTTC | CAISGTGGAYEQYF
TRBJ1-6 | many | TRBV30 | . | TGTGCCTGGAGCTTTCGGCATTCACCCCTCCACTTT | CAWSFRHSPLHF
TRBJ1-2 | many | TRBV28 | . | TGTGCCAGCAACAAAAGGAGCCCCCCTAGCTACACCTTC | CASNKRSPPSYTF